Given below is one T cell receptor (beta chain) in context. V shed 5 bases and J shed 4 bases, with 17 bases lying between them. The CDR3 runs to 15 residues. The germline V gene has CDR1 SGHNT and CDR2 YENEEA. The record originates from a study of blood T cells in healthy people across ages. Through a sample-barcoded 5' primer and a J-beta primer mix, a second PCR was run for roughly 7 to 11 cycles. Each of the samples gave a minimum of 2.5 million paired-end reads that contained CDR3. One entry per CDR3 protein, called by TCRdb with MiXCR from the 5' RACE reads. The table lists roughly 1,000,000 distinct CDR3 sequences, around 27% of them singletons. The sample also formed part of further work on T cells of mothers and their children. Per that study: When mothers and children were related, their normalized repertoire overlap, which was always slightly higher, did not differ significantly from that of unrelated pairs.

The chain uses TRBV11-3 and TRBJ1-1; D perhaps matches TRBD1 (5 bases). The sequencing input was blood. The origin of this receptor is a girl aged 2 to 10 in good health. Here the CDR3 reads CASSPEGGGITEAFF. In nucleotides, the CDR3 is TGTGCCAGCAGCCCCGAGGGCGGGGGTATCACTGAAGCTTTCTTT.